The 18 T cell receptor beta chains listed next were all sequenced from one sample in a study of T cells in Graves' hyperthyroidism and ophthalmopathy. Authors of the study amplified TCR beta CDR3 regions from RNA transcripts. Primed by the HTBI set, a first-round RT-PCR was run on the TCR CDR3. TCRdb analysed the multiplex PCR reads with MiXCR anew, one entry per CDR3 protein. The table records roughly 250,000 distinct CDR3 sequences, about 15% of them present only once. The sample consisted of blood. These receptors were taken from a woman aged 18-29 years with Graves' ophthalmopathy.

This clonotype was seen a handful of times. The V gene is TRBV29-1, the J gene TRBJ2-1, with 15 bases fitting TRBD2. The junction had 5 bases not matched to a gene; V was cut back by 0 bases and J by 8 bases. The CDR3 spans 16 residues. Per the germline V gene, CDR1 is SQVTM and CDR2 is ANQGSEA. The CDR3 sequence: CSVEDRGTSGRYEQFF. CDR3 nucleotide sequence: TGCAGCGTTGAAGATCGGGGGACTAGCGGGAGGTATGAGCAGTTCTTC.

This clonotype was counted at least ten times. The gene calls are TRBV18 and TRBJ1-1; a possible D gene is TRBD1 (5 bases). Trimming removed 6 bases at V and 2 bases at J, with 16 bases between. Germline-derived CDR1 and CDR2 are KGHSH and LQKENI. The CDR3 is made up of 15 amino acids. CDR3 sequence (DNA): TGTGCCAGCTCCCAAAGGGACTCCAGAAACACTGAAGCTTTCTTT. It specifies CASSQRDSRNTEAFF. Filled out from reference TRBV18 and TRBJ1-1, the complete variable domain reads NAGVMQNPRHLVRRRGQEARLRCSPMKGHSHVYWYRQLPEEGLKFMVYLQKENIIDESGMPKERFSAEFPKEGPSILRIQQVVRGDSAAYFCASSQRDSRNTEAFFGQGTRLTVV.

This clonotype came up a few times. The V gene is TRBV7-9, the J gene TRBJ1-1; D not resolved. Germline V gives CDR1 SEHNR, CDR2 FQNEAQ (reference sequence). Trimming took 10 bases from V and 0 from J, leaving 9 bases between them. The CDR3 length is 12 residues. CDR3 DNA: TGTGCCATCGGGGAAATGAACACTGAAGCTTTCTTT. This gives the protein CAIGEMNTEAFF.

This clonotype was recorded many times. The chain recombines TRBV6-1 with TRBJ2-5; 11 nucleotides agree with TRBD2. The V gene end was trimmed by 5 bases and the J gene end by 4 bases; junction bases not matched to a gene: 9. The CDR3 is 16 amino acids. CDR1 and CDR2 (germline): MNHNS, SASEGT. The CDR3 here is CASSLPTGTSGETQYF. Written as DNA, the CDR3 is TGTGCCAGCAGTCTCCCCACGGGGACTAGCGGAGAGACCCAGTACTTC.

This clonotype was picked up many times. The CDR3, as DNA: TGCAGTGCGACAGGGTCCGTTGCTGAAGCTTTCTTT. This translates into CSATGSVAEAFF. The chain recombines TRBV29-1 with TRBJ1-1; 7 bases are a match to TRBD1. The CDR3 contains 12 residues. Germline CDR1 and CDR2: SQVTM and ANQGSEA.

This clonotype was recorded at least ten times. V gene TRBV7-2 combines with J gene TRBJ2-5, with TRBD2 matching 10 bases. The V and J ends lost 0 bases and 5 bases, in that order; junction bases with no gene match: 9. The CDR3 has 17 amino acids. The V gene's germline CDR1 is SGHTA and CDR2 FQGNSA. This CDR3 is CASSLASGGAPWETQYF. CDR3 sequence (DNA): TGTGCCAGCAGCTTAGCGAGCGGGGGGGCCCCATGGGAGACCCAGTACTTC.

The chain carries TRBV27 and TRBJ2-5; D ambiguous. Germline V gives CDR1 MNHEY, CDR2 SMNVEV (reference sequence). This CDR3 is 14 amino acids long. V was pared by 3 bases and J by 0 bases, with 8 bases between. The CDR3 DNA is TGTGCCAGCAGTTTTGCTCGCCACCAAGAGACCCAGTACTTC. Protein product: CASSFARHQETQYF.

J is TRBJ2-5 and V is TRBV12-3 or TRBV12-4; D is perhaps TRBD2 (5 bases). The length of the CDR3 is 14 residues. Trimming stripped 3 bases from V and 2 bases from J, with 10 bases between. CDR3 bases: TGTGCCAGCAGTTTTCGGCGGGTTCAAGAGACCCAGTACTTC. Translation: CASSFRRVQETQYF.

This clonotype showed up many times. The V gene is TRBV7-9, the J gene TRBJ2-3, with unresolved D. The CDR3 is 15 amino acids. Germline V gene sequence: CDR1 SEHNR, CDR2 FQNEAQ (reference sequence). Trimming took 0 bases from V and 2 from J, leaving 9 bases between them. The CDR3 loop reads CASSLALVTTDTQYF. As DNA, the CDR3 is TGTGCCAGCAGCTTAGCATTGGTGACCACAGATACGCAGTATTTT.

The table lists this clonotype with many counts. The chain uses TRBV18 and TRBJ2-7, with D possibly TRBD2 on 6 matching bases. The CDR3 is made up of 12 amino acids. V gave up 8 bases and J gave up 3 bases, with 11 bases separating them. Germline V gene data show CDR1 as KGHSH and CDR2 as LQKENI. The CDR3 coding sequence is TGTGCCAGCAGCCCGACTAGCTACGAGCAGTACTTC. Translation gives CASSPTSYEQYF.

By share, this clonotype counts as medium-sized. This rearrangement joins TRBV12-3 or TRBV12-4 to TRBJ1-1; D perhaps matches TRBD1 (5 bases). This CDR3 is 15 amino acids long. V was shortened by 4 bases and J by 0 bases, with 12 bases between the two germline ends. The CDR3 loop reads CASSYRREMNTEAFF. CDR3 DNA sequence: TGTGCCAGCAGTTACCGCAGGGAAATGAACACTGAAGCTTTCTTT.

The DNA for the CDR3 is TGTGCCAGCTCGCGGGGACTAGCGGTTTCCTACGAGCAGTACTTC. Its protein product is CASSRGLAVSYEQYF. The chain is built from TRBV18 and TRBJ2-7; 11 bases map to TRBD2. The germline CDR1 and CDR2 sequences are KGHSH and LQKENI. The CDR3 extends over 15 amino acids. After removal of 6 bases from V and 1 base from J, the junction contained 5 bases not matched to a gene.

The chain carries TRBV24-1 and TRBJ1-5, with 7 bases fitting TRBD1. The germline gives CDR1 KGHDR, CDR2 SFDVKD. The CDR3 covers 13 residues. V dropped 4 bases and J dropped 5; count of bases not matched to a gene: 1. The CDR3 here is CATSEDRDQPQHF. CDR3 coding DNA: TGTGCCACCAGTGAAGACAGGGATCAGCCCCAGCATTTT.

This clonotype appeared many times. The chain links TRBV29-1 to TRBJ2-3; 12 nucleotides agree with TRBD2. The germline CDR1 and CDR2 sequences are SQVTM and ANQGSEA. The CDR3 runs to 13 residues. The J segment lost 4 bases and the V segment lost 7 bases, leaving 3 bases of the junction unmatched. The CDR3 region is CSDTSGGPDTQYF. The CDR3 nucleotides read TGCAGCGACACTAGCGGGGGGCCAGATACGCAGTATTTT.

As concerns this clonotype: A read error may be the cause here, since a much bigger clone is one base away. This rearrangement joins TRBV9 to TRBJ2-2; 7 nucleotides match TRBD1. The CDR3 spans 14 residues. Germline trimming cut 4 bases from V and 4 bases from J; bases unmatched to any gene: 4. Germline V gives CDR1 SGDLS, CDR2 YYNGEE. DNA of the CDR3: TGTGCCAGCAGCCGGGGACAGTTCACCGGGGAGCTGTTTTTT. Protein sequence: CASSRGQFTGELFF.

This clonotype was seen ten or more times. The CDR3 spells CAISAPGQNLEAFF. The CDR3 DNA reads TGTGCCATCAGTGCCCCGGGACAGAACCTTGAAGCTTTCTTT. The genes are TRBV10-3 and TRBJ1-1; 7 nucleotides line up with TRBD1. CDR3 length equals 14 residues. Looked up from germline, CDR1 is ENHRY and CDR2 is SYGVKD. Trimming at V came to 4 bases and at J to 7 bases, leaving 9 bases not matched to a gene.

The table lists this clonotype with many counts. The chain uses TRBV5-6 and TRBJ2-1; no clear D. The CDR3 covers 20 residues. CDR1 SGHDT and CDR2 YYEEEE come from the germline V gene. With 0 bases removed from V and 7 bases from J, the gap between germline ends came to 29 bases. The CDR3: CASSLGLLTIGSRVSNEQFF. CDR3 nucleotide sequence: TGTGCCAGCAGCTTGGGGTTACTGACAATCGGTTCTCGGGTTTCTAATGAGCAGTTCTTC.

This clonotype was detected many times. This sequence joins TRBV24-1 and TRBJ2-3, with D unclear. CDR1 and CDR2 (germline): KGHDR, SFDVKD. This CDR3 is built from 16 residues. Trimming removed 0 bases from V and 1 base from J, with 10 bases in between. In DNA, the CDR3 is TGTGCCACCAGTGATTTGAAGGTCCAGGGCACAGATACGCAGTATTTT. Residues: CATSDLKVQGTDTQYF.